This T cell receptor beta chain originates from a study of shared clonotypes between healthy human individuals. The ends were cut back, 0 bases at V and 8 bases at J, with 13 bases in the middle. The CDR3 is 14 amino acids. Germline CDR1 reads WNHNN; CDR2 reads SYGVQD (reference sequence). Study-wide points: Memory subsets generally showed smaller estimated richness than naive subsets did. Among non-shared clonotypes, generation probabilities were lower than among those shared by all four donors.

On this clone itself: The antigen remains unidentified.

Data came from immunoSEQ multiplex PCR; TCRdb stores just in-frame clones and leaves some out. The repertoire has a few million clones, around 90% of them found once; the top ten carry 0.14%. The chain combines TRBV10-1 with TRBJ1-1; TRBD1 is a possible D gene (6 bases). This TCR was sampled from a man aged 18 to 30 in good health. Specimen: naive CD4+ T cells sorted from blood. As to subset: CD45RA+ positively selected. The CDR3 DNA is TGCGCCAGCAGTGAGTCCCTGAGGAGGGGGGAAGCTTTCTTT. Translation: CASSESLRRGEAFF.